The sequence of this T cell receptor (beta chain) was determined in a study of regulatory T cells in long-lasting Graves disease (dated by TCRdb to the early 2020s). Background on the whole study: Newly diagnosed Graves' disease patients had taken antithyroid drugs for less than 3 months. Patients with persistent Graves' disease were compared with patients with newly diagnosed Graves' disease using TCR sequencing and RNA sequencing of peripheral blood. The study took place in China and was registered as a clinical trial. A total of roughly 35 samples underwent TCR sequencing, from roughly 13 patients with persistent Graves' disease and 20 patients with newly diagnosed Graves' disease.

To prepare the library, multiplex PCR was applied. Sequenced on an Illumina HiSeq 4000. CDR3 regions were amplified by Arm-PCR with iRepertoire HTBI primers to construct TCR beta libraries. PCR products were gel purified before sequencing. On the study's bioinformatics: Across samples, 62 TRBV and 12 to 15 TRBJ segments were identified and used for gene usage analysis of CDR3 amino acid clonotypes. COPE and FqMerger were used to merge the filtered high-quality paired reads into contigs. BLAST was used to align contigs to IMGT TRBV, TRBD and TRBJ reference genes, with CDR3 defined following IMGT. Highly expanded clones were defined as clonotypes with a frequency above 0.1%. Shannon entropy was used to measure repertoire diversity, and the Gini coefficient was used to measure V-J evenness. A clonotype found in more than one individual was treated as public. TCRdb trimmed public reads at Q25 via fastp, called clones via MiXCR and kept in-frame beta chains. Rows with a matching CDR3 protein are joined into one entry that keeps the most common DNA and genes. For this entry, the V and J calls and clone size follow TCRdb and not the study's own pipeline. A total of some 450,000 distinct CDR3 sequences appear in this sample, about a sixth of them only once. The biggest ten clones account for roughly a tenth of the sample.

This clonotype has ten or more counts. Its cognate antigen has yet to be identified. Nothing much larger sits one base from this clone, and base qualities are not available. Study-level results and caveats: Persistent disease showed preferential use of TRBV28, TRBJ1-2 and TRBJ2-5, whereas newly diagnosed disease favored TRBV20-1 and TRBJ2-1. Compared with newly diagnosed patients, patients with persistent Graves' disease had lower TCR Shannon entropy and fewer highly expanded clones, which suggests clonal expansion. The study examined only peripheral blood because the primary lesion, thyroid tissue, could not be accessed. As a limitation, the authors acknowledged that the small sample size may reduce accuracy. Sequencing and analysis were limited to the TCR beta chain. Patients with persistent disease shared more public clonotypes (around 2,700) than newly diagnosed patients did (more than 900).

CDR3 length: 16 amino acids, cysteine to phenylalanine. Just the 48-base CDR3 DNA is kept, in frame starting at base 1. The germline V gene encodes CDR1 MDHEN and CDR2 SYDVKM. Cut back by 2 bases and 5 bases, the V and J ends lie 16 bases apart. Read against the paper, the sample's time point label means: newly diagnosed GD, antithyroid drugs for less than 3 months. For both TCR sequencing and RNA sequencing, RNA was extracted from PBMCs in TRIzol. Graves' disease was diagnosed according to American Thyroid Association guidelines. The patients came from an endocrinology department in Xi'an, China. Each patient gave 9 to 10 milliliters of peripheral blood, collected in an EDTA anticoagulant tube. Ficoll Paque Plus density gradient separation was used to isolate PBMCs, and no additional T cell sorting was done. RNA quality was checked with an Agilent 2100 Bioanalyzer and agarose gel, and concentration with a NanoDrop 2000.

The same data also contributed to another study, on T cells in Graves' hyperthyroidism and ophthalmopathy. The second study also describes: Graves' hyperthyroidism was defined as stable when no progression to ophthalmopathy occurred over 18 months of follow-up. Hyperthyroidism patients were newly diagnosed, had a disease duration of under 2 months, and were aged 18 to 65 years. Any patient with an uncontrolled infection, another autoimmune disease, pregnancy or lactation was excluded. Diagnoses were established on the basis of clinical symptoms, serum thyroxine and TRAb, thyroid ultrasound, and orbital computed tomography. The first round of RT-PCR for the TCR CDR3 was performed with the HTBI primer set and the Qiagen OneStep RT-PCR kit. Most expanded thyroid clonotypes (frequency above 0.001) were also detected in blood, suggesting blood repertoires may reflect thyroid immune responses. In cross-validation, a model built on a 13 V-J signature told ophthalmopathy apart from stable hyperthyroidism with under 90% sensitivity and about 81% specificity, and in testing the same model reached 80%/75%. In validation, the model predicted progression to ophthalmopathy a median of about 6.5 months before onset, with about 70% sensitivity and about 75% specificity. A discovery cohort of roughly 100 patients, roughly 45 with Graves' ophthalmopathy and more than 55 with stable Graves' hyperthyroidism, was used to find distinguishing TCR V-J signatures. An independent validation cohort of around 19 hyperthyroidism patients and 17 patients who later progressed to ophthalmopathy tested prospective prediction of ophthalmopathy. The 100 or so discovery patients were divided at random into training and test sets in a 7:3 ratio. Thyroid tissue and blood T-cell repertoires from more than 5 Graves' hyperthyroidism patients were also compared in the study. Once sampling was done, hyperthyroidism patients were given methimazole at a starting dose of 30 mg daily, whereas ophthalmopathy patients were given high-dose intravenous methylprednisolone. Libraries were constructed in a second round of multiplex PCR, after which size selection and purification were carried out. Paired-end sequencing of the libraries was performed with 100 bp reads on an Illumina HiSeq2000. SOAPnuke was used to process the raw data, throwing out any read that contained adapters or uncalled bases, had a mean Phred below 15, or lacked an exact constant-primer or identifier match. COPE v1.2.5 was used to merge the high-quality paired reads, and each unique nucleotide sequence was defined as a clonotype. MiTCR v1.1 was used to align clonotypes to the IMGT TRBV, TRBD and TRBJ reference segments. Analysis was restricted to V-J combinations with a frequency above 0.0001, which covered roughly 99% of repertoires. A TCS score was defined as the ratio of F50 (clonal expansion) to E x V (chaos), with BLOSUM62-based TCRdist applied between CDR3 peptides within each V-J. Welch's t-statistics and random forest reduced around 520 V-J features to roughly 13, which were used in a naive Bayes classifier (R e1071). No statistical method was used to fix the sample size in advance, and group allocation was not hidden from the investigators. The paper describes TCR Vbeta CDR3 sequencing of 120 to 150 peripheral blood samples, made up of 43 ophthalmopathy patients, around 78 hyperthyroidism patients and around 17 progressor patients.

This specimen was peripheral blood mononuclear cells (PBMCs), taken at new diagnosis, from a patient treated with antithyroid drugs. This receptor was taken from a woman aged 25-40 years with Graves disease. Donor details come from another sample of the same person, matched by shared clones. The rearrangement joined TRBV28 to TRBJ1-5; possibly the D gene is TRBD1, per 5 matching bases. The DNA reads as follows: TGTGCCAGCAGTTTACGTCGGGGCGGTAAAGATCAGCCCCAGCATTTT. Protein translation: CASSLRRGGKDQPQHF.